A selection of T cell receptor beta chains follows, all from one sample in a study of immune cell composition in non-small cell lung cancer. The assay was immunoSEQ multiplex PCR, and TCRdb's table has in-frame clones only and misses some. Of about 5,000 clones in the sample, roughly 83% are singletons; the top ten hold over 9.5%. The specimen was lung tumor tissue. These receptors all stem from a human donor with non-small cell lung cancer. The CDR3 runs from the conserved cysteine through the conserved F or W. The order of the fields is J gene, V gene, D gene, CDR3 length, clone size, CDR3 DNA, CDR3 protein. The D gene is left open where the match is weak. Where a row states a size, it is once, few, many or the class of an expanded clone; other rows omit it.

j_gene: TRBJ1-5; v_gene: TRBV27; d_gene: TRBD1; len: 12; abundance: .; CDR3nt: TGTGCCAGCAGTCCCCCCAGGGGGCTTTGGCATTTT; CDR3aa: CASSPPRGLWHF
j_gene: TRBJ1-6; v_gene: TRBV9; d_gene: .; len: 14; abundance: .; CDR3nt: TGTGCCAGCAGCGTAGGTACAGGTAATTCACCCCTCCACTTT; CDR3aa: CASSVGTGNSPLHF
j_gene: TRBJ2-7; v_gene: TRBV7-3; d_gene: .; len: 14; abundance: .; CDR3nt: TGTGCCAGCAACCTTCCCCCGCACCCCGTGGAGCAGTACTTC; CDR3aa: CASNLPPHPVEQYF
j_gene: TRBJ2-3; v_gene: TRBV7-6; d_gene: TRBD2; len: 18; abundance: .; CDR3nt: TGTGCCAGCAGCTTTACGGTTCCAGCGGGGGGGATCGCAGATACGCAGTATTTT; CDR3aa: CASSFTVPAGGIADTQYF
j_gene: TRBJ1-2; v_gene: TRBV18; d_gene: .; len: 13; abundance: .; CDR3nt: TGTGCCAGCTCACCCCGAGAGAAGGATGGCTACACCTTC; CDR3aa: CASSPREKDGYTF
j_gene: TRBJ1-2; v_gene: TRBV7-2; d_gene: .; len: 16; abundance: .; CDR3nt: TGTGCCAGCAGCTTTGGGATGGCAGCTGATAACTATGGCTACACCTTC; CDR3aa: CASSFGMAADNYGYTF
j_gene: TRBJ2-1; v_gene: TRBV6-5; d_gene: .; len: 15; abundance: few; CDR3nt: TGTGCCAGCAGCCAGTGGCGGGGAGATAACAATGAGCAGTTCTTC; CDR3aa: CASSQWRGDNNEQFF
j_gene: TRBJ1-6; v_gene: TRBV6-1; d_gene: TRBD1; len: 15; abundance: few; CDR3nt: TGTGCCAGCAGTGGGGGGGGACAGAGCGATTCACCCCTCCACTTT; CDR3aa: CASSGGGQSDSPLHF
j_gene: TRBJ1-4; v_gene: TRBV15; d_gene: .; len: 14; abundance: .; CDR3nt: TGTGCCACCAGCAGTACACGTAGTAATGAAAAACTGTTTTTT; CDR3aa: CATSSTRSNEKLFF
j_gene: TRBJ2-7; v_gene: TRBV14; d_gene: .; len: 15; abundance: .; CDR3nt: TGTGCCAGCAGCCAAGAGCAGGGAGAGAACTACGAGCAGTACTTC; CDR3aa: CASSQEQGENYEQYF
j_gene: TRBJ1-2; v_gene: TRBV25-1; d_gene: .; len: 12; abundance: .; CDR3nt: TGTGCCAGCAGTGCCTCTACAAGGGGCTACACCTTC; CDR3aa: CASSASTRGYTF
j_gene: TRBJ2-1; v_gene: TRBV5-5; d_gene: .; len: 14; abundance: .; CDR3nt: TGTGCCAGCAGCCCAGACAGCTCCTACAATGAGCAGTTCTTC; CDR3aa: CASSPDSSYNEQFF
j_gene: TRBJ2-5; v_gene: TRBV19; d_gene: .; len: 13; abundance: .; CDR3nt: TGTGCCAGTAGTAGGCAGGGGAGAGAGACCCAGTACTTC; CDR3aa: CASSRQGRETQYF
j_gene: TRBJ2-5; v_gene: TRBV7-2; d_gene: .; len: 16; abundance: .; CDR3nt: TGTGCCAGCAGCTTCCTCCCGCGGGGGCTCGGGGAGACCCAGTACTTC; CDR3aa: CASSFLPRGLGETQYF
j_gene: TRBJ1-1; v_gene: TRBV6-5; d_gene: .; len: 11; abundance: .; CDR3nt: TGTGCCAGCAGTCGAGGGGCTGAAGCTTTCTTT; CDR3aa: CASSRGAEAFF
j_gene: TRBJ2-1; v_gene: TRBV28; d_gene: .; len: 16; abundance: .; CDR3nt: TGTGCCAGCAGTCCCCTGACGATTAGCTCCTACAATGAGCAGTTCTTC; CDR3aa: CASSPLTISSYNEQFF
j_gene: TRBJ2-1; v_gene: TRBV11-2; d_gene: .; len: 13; abundance: .; CDR3nt: TGTGCCAGCAGCTTGGCCGATATGTCTGAGCAGTTCTTC; CDR3aa: CASSLADMSEQFF
j_gene: TRBJ1-5; v_gene: TRBV5-3; d_gene: TRBD1; len: 14; abundance: .; CDR3nt: TGTGCCAGAAGCAACTACAGGGGGCATCAGCCCCAGCATTTT; CDR3aa: CARSNYRGHQPQHF
j_gene: TRBJ2-5; v_gene: TRBV9; d_gene: TRBD1; len: 16; abundance: .; CDR3nt: TGTGCCAGCAGCGTAGCCGGGACAGGGACGAAGGAGACCCAGTACTTC; CDR3aa: CASSVAGTGTKETQYF
j_gene: TRBJ1-1; v_gene: TRBV6-1; d_gene: .; len: 14; abundance: .; CDR3nt: TGTGCCAGCACGGCGGAGGAATGGGGCACTGAAGCTTTCTTT; CDR3aa: CASTAEEWGTEAFF
j_gene: TRBJ2-3; v_gene: TRBV19; d_gene: TRBD2; len: 15; abundance: .; CDR3nt: TGTGCCAGTAGTATAGGCAGCGGGGGGGCAGATACGCAGTATTTT; CDR3aa: CASSIGSGGADTQYF
j_gene: TRBJ2-7; v_gene: TRBV7-9; d_gene: TRBD2; len: 13; abundance: .; CDR3nt: TGTGCCAGCAGCTTCGGGGGGGGCAACGAGCAGTACTTC; CDR3aa: CASSFGGGNEQYF
j_gene: TRBJ1-3; v_gene: TRBV5-1; d_gene: TRBD1; len: 16; abundance: .; CDR3nt: TGCGCCAGCAGCTTGGAGGGACAGTCCTCTGGAAACACCATATATTTT; CDR3aa: CASSLEGQSSGNTIYF
j_gene: TRBJ1-2; v_gene: TRBV6-6; d_gene: .; len: 14; abundance: .; CDR3nt: TGTGCCAGCAGTTCCCGGGGAGGGAACTATGGCTACACCTTC; CDR3aa: CASSSRGGNYGYTF
j_gene: TRBJ1-1; v_gene: TRBV6-5; d_gene: .; len: 14; abundance: .; CDR3nt: TGTGCCAGCACCCGCTCCGGATGGGACACTGAAGCTTTCTTT; CDR3aa: CASTRSGWDTEAFF
j_gene: TRBJ2-7; v_gene: TRBV7-2; d_gene: .; len: 12; abundance: .; CDR3nt: TGTGCCAGCAGCTTTGGCCCCTACGAGCAGTACTTC; CDR3aa: CASSFGPYEQYF
j_gene: TRBJ1-4; v_gene: TRBV5-6; d_gene: TRBD1; len: 15; abundance: .; CDR3nt: TGTGCCAGCAGCCGCCCCACAGGGGTTGGGGAAAAACTGTTTTTT; CDR3aa: CASSRPTGVGEKLFF
j_gene: TRBJ1-1; v_gene: TRBV29-1; d_gene: .; len: 10; abundance: .; CDR3nt: TGCAGCGCCCTGAACACTGAAGCTTTCTTT; CDR3aa: CSALNTEAFF
j_gene: TRBJ1-6; v_gene: TRBV7-9; d_gene: .; len: 15; abundance: large; CDR3nt: TGTGCCAGCAGTCCCAGTACTCCGGGAAATTCACCCCTCCACTTT; CDR3aa: CASSPSTPGNSPLHF
j_gene: TRBJ2-1; v_gene: TRBV6-1; d_gene: .; len: 16; abundance: few; CDR3nt: TGTGCCAGCAGTGAACCGCCCAGGACCTTCTACAATGAGCAGTTCTTC; CDR3aa: CASSEPPRTFYNEQFF
j_gene: TRBJ1-1; v_gene: TRBV9; d_gene: .; len: 17; abundance: .; CDR3nt: TGTGCCAGCAGCGTAGCTCTTGGTGGCAGGGGCGGCACTGAAGCTTTCTTT; CDR3aa: CASSVALGGRGGTEAFF
j_gene: TRBJ2-3; v_gene: TRBV11-1; d_gene: TRBD2; len: 18; abundance: .; CDR3nt: TGTGCCAGCAGCTACACCTGGGGACTAGCGGGGCTCACAGATACGCAGTATTTT; CDR3aa: CASSYTWGLAGLTDTQYF
j_gene: TRBJ2-3; v_gene: TRBV19; d_gene: .; len: 14; abundance: .; CDR3nt: TGTGCCAGTAGTGCCAGCGCAGGCACAGATACGCAGTATTTT; CDR3aa: CASSASAGTDTQYF
j_gene: TRBJ2-5; v_gene: TRBV7-2; d_gene: .; len: 13; abundance: .; CDR3nt: TGTGCCAGCAGCTTGCGGAACCAAGAGACCCAGTACTTC; CDR3aa: CASSLRNQETQYF
j_gene: TRBJ1-2; v_gene: TRBV29-1; d_gene: TRBD1; len: 12; abundance: .; CDR3nt: TGCAGCGTTGGGGACAGGAACTATGGCTACACCTTC; CDR3aa: CSVGDRNYGYTF
j_gene: TRBJ1-6; v_gene: TRBV19; d_gene: .; len: 15; abundance: .; CDR3nt: TGTGCCAGTAGTACGATGGAGGGGAGCAGCTCACCCCTCCACTTT; CDR3aa: CASSTMEGSSSPLHF
j_gene: TRBJ2-3; v_gene: TRBV18; d_gene: .; len: 15; abundance: .; CDR3nt: TGTGCCAGCTCACTTCGGACCTCTGTAGGGGATACGCAGTATTTT; CDR3aa: CASSLRTSVGDTQYF
j_gene: TRBJ2-1; v_gene: TRBV15; d_gene: .; len: 13; abundance: once; CDR3nt: TGTGCCACCAGCAGAGTTTTGGAGGACGAGCAGTTCTTC; CDR3aa: CATSRVLEDEQFF
j_gene: TRBJ2-5; v_gene: TRBV7-6; d_gene: TRBD1; len: 14; abundance: .; CDR3nt: TGTGCCAGCAGCAAAGACAGGGGCCAAGAGACCCAGTACTTC; CDR3aa: CASSKDRGQETQYF
j_gene: TRBJ2-7; v_gene: TRBV7-2; d_gene: .; len: 15; abundance: .; CDR3nt: TGTGCCAGCAGCTTATTTTCCGGGGAGCTCTACGAGCAGTACTTC; CDR3aa: CASSLFSGELYEQYF
j_gene: TRBJ1-2; v_gene: TRBV7-2; d_gene: TRBD1; len: 14; abundance: .; CDR3nt: TGTGCCACCGAACAGGGGGCGAGGAACTATGGCTACACCTTC; CDR3aa: CATEQGARNYGYTF
j_gene: TRBJ2-3; v_gene: TRBV4-3; d_gene: .; len: 15; abundance: once; CDR3nt: TGCGCCAGCAGCCAAGATCTTCGGGGCACAGATACGCAGTATTTT; CDR3aa: CASSQDLRGTDTQYF